The rows below give T cell receptor beta chains drawn from one sample of a study of regulatory T cells in long-lasting Graves disease. Using its own MiXCR run on the multiplex PCR reads, TCRdb lists one record per CDR3 protein. The data contain roughly 560,000 distinct CDR3 sequences, about 16% of them singletons. This same sample was also taken into another study, of T cells in Graves' hyperthyroidism and ophthalmopathy.

The sequencing here drew on peripheral blood mononuclear cells (PBMCs), taken at new diagnosis, from a patient treated with antithyroid drugs. These receptors came from a woman aged 35 to 60 with Graves disease. Both conserved end residues are part of each CDR3.

TRBJ2-7	TRBV5-1	CASSLGGSPASRFEQYF
TRBJ2-7	TRBV27	CASSLVRGEQYF
TRBJ2-1	TRBV2	CASIRGHGDNEQFF
TRBJ2-5	TRBV7-8	CASSPRGSQETQYF
TRBJ1-6	TRBV12-3/TRBV12-4	CAVSGTGGRSPLHF
TRBJ2-7	TRBV20-1	CSAFVVTGGYEQYF
TRBJ2-5	TRBV5-6	CASSLGQGVGTQYF
TRBJ2-7	TRBV20-1	CSAIPRGLYEQYF
TRBJ1-1	TRBV6-1	CASSEGASHTEAFF
TRBJ1-2	TRBV7-2	CASSLVTYGYTF
TRBJ2-2	TRBV27	CASSPTSIRLAETNTGELFF
TRBJ1-1	TRBV5-4	CASSLGRDLNTEAFF